This is a list of T cell receptor beta chains from one sample in a study of T cell responses to AZD1222 COVID-19 vaccine. Method: immunoSEQ multiplex PCR; TCRdb's copy keeps in-frame clones and lacks some. Seen here are 150,000 to 200,000 clones, 70% to 90% observed once, and the top ten hold about 6%. The sequencing used peripheral blood, collected on day 0 of AZD1222 vaccination. The receptors were sampled from an adult in good health. CDR3s include the opening cysteine and the closing phenylalanine or tryptophan. The D gene is left open where the match is weak.

d_call j_call v_call cdr3_nt cdr3_aa
. TRBJ2-1 TRBV5-6 TGTGCCAGCAGCTTGATAAGGGAAGCCACCACCTACAATGAGCAGTTCTTC CASSLIREATTYNEQFF
TRBD1 TRBJ1-2 TRBV18 TGTGCCAGCTCACCACCCGACAGGGAGAGTAGTTATGGCTACACCTTC CASSPPDRESSYGYTF
. TRBJ1-6 TRBV19 TGTGCCAGTAGTATAGAAACGGCAGGGCGGCTTAATTCACCCCTCCACTTT CASSIETAGRLNSPLHF
. TRBJ1-1 TRBV9 TGTGCCAGCAGCGGGGGGCCTAGGACTGAAGCTTTCTTT CASSGGPRTEAFF
. TRBJ2-7 TRBV27 TGTGCCAGCAGACAGACGTATGGCGAGCAGTACTTC CASRQTYGEQYF
. TRBJ2-2 TRBV5-1 TGCGCCAGCAGCTTCCGGGAGAGCACCGGGGAGCTGTTTTTT CASSFRESTGELFF
TRBD1 TRBJ1-1 TRBV29-1 TGCAGCGTTGGGAGACAGGGGAACACTGAAGCTTTCTTT CSVGRQGNTEAFF
TRBD1 TRBJ1-4 TRBV27 TGTGCCAGCAGTAAAAGGTCAAACAGGGGTCCCCCGAATGAAAAACTGTTTTTT CASSKRSNRGPPNEKLFF
. TRBJ2-7 TRBV3-1/TRBV3-2 TGTGCCAGCAGCCAAGATTGGGGGGCCGCCTACGAGCAGTACTTC CASSQDWGAAYEQYF
. TRBJ1-2 TRBV3-1/TRBV3-2 TGTGCCAGCAGCCAAGGTTTAAGTGGCTACACCTTC CASSQGLSGYTF